This is a list of T cell receptor beta chains from one sample in a study of blood T cell repertoires in COVID-19. Produced via immunoSEQ multiplex PCR; TCRdb's table is partial and in-frame only. The repertoire holds some 200,000 clones, 84% seen once, with around 2.7% in the top ten. The sample taken for sequencing was peripheral blood. The receptors were gathered from a woman aged 25 to 39 who had recovered from COVID-19. Each CDR3 is given with its conserved first and last residue. Fields, in order: D gene, V gene, J gene, clone size, CDR3 protein, CDR3 DNA. D genes are given only for firm matches. The size field is filled for only some rows; it gives once, few, many or a size class.

D gene: NA
V gene: TRBV14
J gene: TRBJ2-1
clone size: NA
CDR3 protein: CASSQFAWSGPYNEQFF
CDR3 DNA: TGTGCCAGCAGCCAGTTTGCTTGGAGCGGTCCCTACAATGAGCAGTTCTTC

D gene: NA
V gene: TRBV19
J gene: TRBJ1-1
clone size: NA
CDR3 protein: CASSPWGTGSDTEAFF
CDR3 DNA: TGTGCCAGTAGTCCTTGGGGGACTGGGTCAGACACTGAAGCTTTCTTT

D gene: TRBD1
V gene: TRBV5-1
J gene: TRBJ1-1
clone size: NA
CDR3 protein: CASSSSAGGAYTEAFF
CDR3 DNA: TGCGCCAGCAGCTCTTCGGCAGGGGGCGCTTACACTGAAGCTTTCTTT

D gene: TRBD2
V gene: TRBV5-1
J gene: TRBJ2-1
clone size: once
CDR3 protein: CASGAGGPHNEQFF
CDR3 DNA: TGCGCCAGCGGAGCGGGAGGGCCCCACAATGAGCAGTTCTTC

D gene: TRBD1
V gene: TRBV11-2
J gene: TRBJ2-7
clone size: NA
CDR3 protein: CASSHPTGGTYEQYF
CDR3 DNA: TGTGCCAGCAGCCACCCGACAGGGGGGACCTACGAGCAGTACTTC

D gene: TRBD1
V gene: TRBV10-3
J gene: TRBJ1-2
clone size: once
CDR3 protein: CAISETRTGGANGYTF
CDR3 DNA: TGTGCCATCAGTGAGACCAGGACAGGGGGCGCGAATGGCTACACCTTC

D gene: TRBD1
V gene: TRBV6-5
J gene: TRBJ1-1
clone size: NA
CDR3 protein: CASSFNPDRGAEAFF
CDR3 DNA: TGTGCCAGCAGTTTCAATCCGGACAGGGGAGCTGAAGCTTTCTTT

D gene: NA
V gene: TRBV6-5
J gene: TRBJ1-2
clone size: NA
CDR3 protein: CASSYRGYGGNGYTF
CDR3 DNA: TGTGCCAGCAGCTACCGTGGGTATGGAGGGAATGGCTACACCTTC

D gene: NA
V gene: TRBV5-4
J gene: TRBJ2-3
clone size: NA
CDR3 protein: CASSLSGGETQYF
CDR3 DNA: TGTGCCAGCAGCTTGTCAGGCGGGGAGACGCAGTATTTT

D gene: NA
V gene: TRBV10-2
J gene: TRBJ1-2
clone size: NA
CDR3 protein: CASSQNPGISNYGYTF
CDR3 DNA: TGCGCCAGCAGCCAAAACCCCGGGATCTCTAACTATGGCTACACCTTC

D gene: TRBD1
V gene: TRBV14
J gene: TRBJ2-7
clone size: NA
CDR3 protein: CASSLWTGSREQYF
CDR3 DNA: TGTGCCAGCAGCCTTTGGACAGGGTCGAGGGAGCAGTACTTC

D gene: NA
V gene: TRBV27
J gene: TRBJ2-5
clone size: NA
CDR3 protein: CASSLQQGKETQYF
CDR3 DNA: TGTGCCAGCAGTCTCCAACAGGGTAAAGAGACCCAGTACTTC

D gene: NA
V gene: TRBV18
J gene: TRBJ2-2
clone size: NA
CDR3 protein: CASSPRQGVTGELFF
CDR3 DNA: TGTGCCAGCTCACCTAGGCAGGGCGTCACCGGGGAGCTGTTTTTT

D gene: TRBD2
V gene: TRBV29-1
J gene: TRBJ2-7
clone size: NA
CDR3 protein: CSGRTSGSYEQYF
CDR3 DNA: TGCAGCGGTCGGACTAGCGGGAGTTACGAGCAGTACTTC

D gene: TRBD2
V gene: TRBV3-1/TRBV3-2
J gene: TRBJ2-1
clone size: NA
CDR3 protein: CASSLSSGRSYNEQFF
CDR3 DNA: TGTGCCAGCAGCCTGTCGAGCGGGAGGTCCTACAATGAGCAGTTCTTC

D gene: NA
V gene: TRBV9
J gene: TRBJ1-2
clone size: NA
CDR3 protein: CASSVERQSRGYTF
CDR3 DNA: TGTGCCAGCAGCGTAGAGCGACAGAGCAGAGGCTACACCTTC

D gene: NA
V gene: TRBV5-8
J gene: TRBJ2-2
clone size: NA
CDR3 protein: CASSLIFRELFF
CDR3 DNA: TGTGCCAGCAGCTTGATCTTCCGGGAGCTGTTTTTT

D gene: TRBD2
V gene: TRBV19
J gene: TRBJ2-1
clone size: NA
CDR3 protein: CASTSAGGYNEQFF
CDR3 DNA: TGTGCCAGTACCAGCGCGGGAGGGTACAATGAGCAGTTCTTC

D gene: TRBD2
V gene: TRBV5-6
J gene: TRBJ2-1
clone size: NA
CDR3 protein: CASSPGLLAGGVNNEQFF
CDR3 DNA: TGTGCCAGCAGCCCGGGCCTTCTAGCGGGAGGAGTTAACAATGAGCAGTTCTTC

D gene: TRBD2
V gene: TRBV3-1/TRBV3-2
J gene: TRBJ2-7
clone size: NA
CDR3 protein: CASSLGGGGYEQYF
CDR3 DNA: TGTGCCAGCAGCCTCGGCGGGGGGGGCTACGAGCAGTACTTC

D gene: TRBD1
V gene: TRBV5-1
J gene: TRBJ2-1
clone size: once
CDR3 protein: CASSWTGGLSKNEQFF
CDR3 DNA: TGCGCCAGCAGCTGGACAGGGGGCCTTAGTAAAAATGAGCAGTTCTTC

D gene: TRBD1
V gene: TRBV28
J gene: TRBJ2-3
clone size: NA
CDR3 protein: CASRTGSTDTQYF
CDR3 DNA: TGTGCCAGTAGGACAGGGAGCACAGATACGCAGTATTTT

D gene: NA
V gene: TRBV7-3
J gene: TRBJ2-7
clone size: NA
CDR3 protein: CASSLIGGGEEQYF
CDR3 DNA: TGTGCCAGCAGCTTAATAGGAGGTGGGGAAGAGCAGTACTTC

D gene: NA
V gene: TRBV5-1
J gene: TRBJ2-2
clone size: NA
CDR3 protein: CASSFGTLNTGELFF
CDR3 DNA: TGCGCCAGCAGCTTTGGGACACTGAACACCGGGGAGCTGTTTTTT

D gene: TRBD2
V gene: TRBV28
J gene: TRBJ2-7
clone size: NA
CDR3 protein: CASSFHGASGTYEQYF
CDR3 DNA: TGTGCCAGCAGTTTTCACGGGGCTAGCGGTACCTACGAGCAGTACTTC

D gene: NA
V gene: TRBV19
J gene: TRBJ1-1
clone size: NA
CDR3 protein: CASSRRLSEAFF
CDR3 DNA: TGTGCCAGTAGTCGCCGGTTGTCTGAAGCTTTCTTT

D gene: NA
V gene: TRBV6-5
J gene: TRBJ2-1
clone size: NA
CDR3 protein: CASSYSYNNEQFF
CDR3 DNA: TGTGCCAGCAGTTATTCTTATAACAATGAGCAGTTCTTC

D gene: TRBD2
V gene: TRBV27
J gene: TRBJ2-5
clone size: NA
CDR3 protein: CASSTTSGGAGTQYF
CDR3 DNA: TGTGCCAGCAGTACCACTAGCGGTGGTGCTGGGACCCAGTACTTC

D gene: TRBD1
V gene: TRBV18
J gene: TRBJ1-5
clone size: NA
CDR3 protein: CASSAGQGGQPQHF
CDR3 DNA: TGTGCCAGCTCGGCGGGACAGGGAGGACAGCCCCAGCATTTT

D gene: NA
V gene: TRBV6-2/TRBV6-3
J gene: TRBJ2-7
clone size: NA
CDR3 protein: CASSFFAQGEQYF
CDR3 DNA: TGTGCCAGCAGTTTTTTCGCACAGGGCGAGCAGTACTTC

D gene: TRBD1
V gene: TRBV5-4
J gene: TRBJ2-1
clone size: NA
CDR3 protein: CASRPGQAYNEQFF
CDR3 DNA: TGTGCCAGCAGGCCGGGACAGGCGTACAATGAGCAGTTCTTC

D gene: NA
V gene: TRBV18
J gene: TRBJ1-1
clone size: few
CDR3 protein: CASSPGPATNTEAFF
CDR3 DNA: TGTGCCAGCTCACCGGGCCCGGCCACGAACACTGAAGCTTTCTTT

D gene: TRBD1
V gene: TRBV5-5
J gene: TRBJ1-4
clone size: NA
CDR3 protein: CASSRGTVEKLFF
CDR3 DNA: TGTGCCAGCAGCCGTGGGACAGTTGAAAAACTGTTTTTT

D gene: NA
V gene: TRBV12-3/TRBV12-4
J gene: TRBJ2-7
clone size: NA
CDR3 protein: CASRLASEQYF
CDR3 DNA: TGTGCCAGCAGGTTAGCGTCGGAGCAGTACTTC

D gene: NA
V gene: TRBV5-1
J gene: TRBJ1-6
clone size: NA
CDR3 protein: CASSLVNRNNSPLHF
CDR3 DNA: TGCGCCAGCAGCTTGGTAAACAGAAATAATTCACCCCTCCACTTT

D gene: NA
V gene: TRBV3-1/TRBV3-2
J gene: TRBJ2-2
clone size: few
CDR3 protein: CASSQVVNTGELFF
CDR3 DNA: TGTGCCAGCAGCCAAGTAGTGAACACCGGGGAGCTGTTTTTT

D gene: TRBD1
V gene: TRBV18
J gene: TRBJ1-2
clone size: NA
CDR3 protein: CASSPPTGDGYTF
CDR3 DNA: TGTGCCAGCTCACCCCCGACAGGGGATGGCTACACCTTC

D gene: TRBD2
V gene: TRBV7-8
J gene: TRBJ2-3
clone size: NA
CDR3 protein: CASSRGLAGDTDTQYF
CDR3 DNA: TGTGCCAGCAGCCGAGGTTTAGCGGGAGACACAGATACGCAGTATTTT

D gene: TRBD1
V gene: TRBV27
J gene: TRBJ2-5
clone size: NA
CDR3 protein: CASSFGGQGDQETQYF
CDR3 DNA: TGTGCCAGCAGTTTTGGGGGACAGGGAGATCAAGAGACCCAGTACTTC

D gene: NA
V gene: TRBV6-5
J gene: TRBJ2-7
clone size: NA
CDR3 protein: CASSYSQGTYEQYF
CDR3 DNA: TGTGCCAGCAGTTACTCGCAGGGGACATACGAGCAGTACTTC

D gene: TRBD2
V gene: TRBV20-1
J gene: TRBJ2-3
clone size: NA
CDR3 protein: CSASSGLAGTDTQYF
CDR3 DNA: TGCAGTGCTAGTTCGGGACTAGCGGGTACAGATACGCAGTATTTT

D gene: TRBD2
V gene: TRBV5-6
J gene: TRBJ2-1
clone size: NA
CDR3 protein: CASSFPGLAGDEQFF
CDR3 DNA: TGTGCCAGCAGCTTTCCGGGACTAGCGGGAGACGAGCAGTTCTTC

D gene: NA
V gene: TRBV5-1
J gene: TRBJ1-1
clone size: NA
CDR3 protein: CAPADPRGTEAFF
CDR3 DNA: TGCGCCCCAGCGGACCCGCGAGGGACTGAAGCTTTCTTT

D gene: TRBD2
V gene: TRBV30
J gene: TRBJ2-1
clone size: NA
CDR3 protein: CAWSSSGRSGNEQFF
CDR3 DNA: TGTGCCTGGAGTTCTAGCGGGAGGTCTGGCAATGAGCAGTTCTTC

D gene: NA
V gene: TRBV29-1
J gene: TRBJ2-1
clone size: NA
CDR3 protein: CSVELRYNEQFF
CDR3 DNA: TGCAGCGTTGAACTCAGGTACAATGAGCAGTTCTTC

D gene: NA
V gene: TRBV9
J gene: TRBJ2-1
clone size: once
CDR3 protein: CASSPPGSNEQFF
CDR3 DNA: TGTGCCAGCAGCCCTCCGGGGTCCAATGAGCAGTTCTTC

D gene: TRBD1
V gene: TRBV19
J gene: TRBJ1-1
clone size: once
CDR3 protein: CASSDIGQGLMNTEAFF
CDR3 DNA: TGTGCCAGTAGTGATATCGGACAGGGCCTGATGAACACTGAAGCTTTCTTT

D gene: NA
V gene: TRBV28
J gene: TRBJ1-5
clone size: once
CDR3 protein: CASSDPQLYSNQPQHF
CDR3 DNA: TGTGCCAGCAGTGATCCACAGCTTTATAGCAATCAGCCCCAGCATTTT

D gene: TRBD2
V gene: TRBV30
J gene: TRBJ2-1
clone size: NA
CDR3 protein: CAWIPGPGGNEQFF
CDR3 DNA: TGTGCCTGGATCCCCGGGCCGGGGGGGAATGAGCAGTTCTTC

D gene: TRBD1
V gene: TRBV10-3
J gene: TRBJ1-4
clone size: once
CDR3 protein: CATGKGAEEKLFF
CDR3 DNA: TGTGCCACCGGAAAGGGGGCGGAAGAAAAACTGTTTTTT

D gene: NA
V gene: TRBV2
J gene: TRBJ2-7
clone size: NA
CDR3 protein: CASSEQAGSHEQYF
CDR3 DNA: TGTGCCAGCAGTGAACAGGCAGGGTCACACGAGCAGTACTTC

D gene: NA
V gene: TRBV29-1
J gene: TRBJ1-1
clone size: once
CDR3 protein: CSVLVGGTEAFF
CDR3 DNA: TGCAGCGTTTTGGTGGGGGGAACTGAAGCTTTCTTT